Presented here are 23 T cell receptor beta chains from one specimen sequenced in a study of blood T cell repertoires in COVID-19. Profiling relied on immunoSEQ multiplex PCR, and the TCRdb table lists in-frame clones only, not all of them. The sample holds about 110,000 clones, 69% seen once. Sequencing was done on a sample of peripheral blood. Receptors originate from a man older than 75 with acute or convalescent COVID-19.

The chain has TRBV28 and TRBJ2-5; 8 bases are a match to TRBD1. Germline CDR1 and CDR2: MDHEN and SYDVKM. V trimming: 5 bases; J trimming: 4 bases; junction bases outside the gene matches: 9. The CDR3 has 15 amino acids. The CDR3 sequence: CASSAFGRGRETQYF. The CDR3 DNA follows: TGTGCCAGCAGTGCTTTCGGCAGGGGGCGAGAGACCCAGTACTTC.

This chain connects TRBV18 to TRBJ2-7; D remains ambiguous. CDR3 length: 14 amino acids. Deletions cut 3 bases from V and 6 bases from J, with 15 bases between. Germline assignment: CDR1 KGHSH and CDR2 LQKENI. As DNA, the CDR3 is TGTGCCAGCTCACCCAAACGTGAGTCTAGCGAGCAGTACTTC. It codes for CASSPKRESSEQYF.

The chain carries TRBV6-1 and TRBJ2-7; D is possibly TRBD2 (6 bases). The germline V gene encodes CDR1 MNHNS and CDR2 SASEGT. V lost 3 bases to trimming and J lost 4 bases, with 25 bases between them. The CDR3 is made up of 18 amino acids. CDR3 bases: TGTGCCAGCAGTGACCGGCGGGGCTCGCTGGGTCAAAAGTACGAGCAGTACTTC. This codes for CASSDRRGSLGQKYEQYF.

The V and J genes are TRBV19 and TRBJ1-3, with D unresolved. Germline loops: CDR1 LNHDA, CDR2 SQIVND (reference sequence). This CDR3 has 15 residues. The V end was cut by 6 bases, the J end by 1 base, with 13 bases between. Here the CDR3 reads CASSRHTPSGNTIYF. The CDR3 DNA reads TGTGCCAGTAGCCGACATACACCATCTGGAAACACCATATATTTT. Combining the CDR3 with reference TRBV19 and TRBJ1-3 gives the whole variable domain DGGITQSPKYLFRKEGQNVTLSCEQNLNHDAMYWYRQDPGQGLRLIYYSQIVNDFQKGDIAEGYSVSREKKESFPLTVTSAQKNPTAFYLCASSRHTPSGNTIYFGEGSWLTVV.

This clone has a handful of counts. V and J are TRBV6-5 and TRBJ2-7; TRBD1 is a possible D gene (6 bases). V lost 2 bases and J 3 bases, leaving 11 bases between the germline ends. The CDR3 is 14 residues long. CDR1 is MNHEY, CDR2 SVGAGI, per germline. The CDR3 sequence: CASSYGGRHYEQYF. The CDR3 DNA is TGTGCCAGCAGTTACGGGGGCAGGCACTACGAGCAGTACTTC.

The V gene is TRBV5-1, the J gene TRBJ2-5; perhaps TRBD1 as D (6 bases). With 3 bases removed from V and 5 bases from J, the gap between germline ends came to 11 bases. The CDR3 consists of 13 residues. CDR1 is SGHRS and CDR2 is YFSETQ in the germline V gene. Written as DNA, the CDR3 is TGCGCCAGCAGCTCGGAGCAGGGGGAGACCCAGTACTTC. Protein sequence: CASSSEQGETQYF.

The chain uses TRBV6-5 and TRBJ1-4, with 9 positions matching TRBD1. The CDR3 runs to 14 residues. Germline CDR1 reads MNHEY; CDR2 reads SVGAGI. Germline trimming cut 4 bases from V and 7 bases from J; bases unmatched to any gene: 4. CDR3 residues: CASSLQGAGEKLFF. The CDR3 nucleotides read TGTGCCAGCAGTTTACAGGGGGCTGGTGAAAAACTGTTTTTT.

This chain connects TRBV3-1 (or the pseudogene TRBV3-2) to TRBJ2-7, with 12 positions matching TRBD2. The CDR3 loop spans 16 amino acids. CDR1 and CDR2 (germline): LGHDT, YNNKEL (reference sequence). The ends lost 4 bases at V and 0 bases at J; junction bases unmatched: 4. The CDR3 sequence is CASSRPGLAGSYEQYF. CDR3 sequence (DNA): TGTGCCAGCAGCCGACCGGGACTAGCGGGCTCCTACGAGCAGTACTTC.

V usage is TRBV5-4 and J usage is TRBJ2-3, with 12 positions matching TRBD2. Losses at the gene ends were 1 base for V and 6 bases for J; bases not matched to a gene: 6. The CDR3 has 16 amino acids. Germline V gives CDR1 SGHNT, CDR2 YYREEE (reference sequence). The CDR3: CASSLTASGRGDTQYF. CDR3 coding DNA: TGTGCCAGCAGCTTGACGGCTAGCGGGAGGGGGGATACGCAGTATTTT.

CDR3 protein: CASSPPGQGNNEQYF. CDR3 sequence (DNA): TGTGCCAGCAGCCCGCCGGGACAGGGGAACAACGAGCAGTACTTC. J is TRBJ2-7 and V is TRBV5-4; TRBD1 agrees at 10 bases. There are 15 residues in the CDR3. The V segment lost 4 bases and the J segment 5 bases; nucleotides outside the gene matches: 9. Germline V gene data show CDR1 as SGHNT and CDR2 as YYREEE (reference sequence).

The J gene is TRBJ2-4, the V gene TRBV9, with a possible D match to TRBD1 (7 bases). Trimming removed 7 bases from V and 3 bases from J, with 17 bases in between. The CDR3 runs to 15 residues. Germline lookup yields CDR1 SGDLS and CDR2 YYNGEE. CDR3 protein: CASAYGGGDKNIQYF. In DNA, the CDR3 is TGTGCCAGCGCGTATGGAGGGGGCGACAAAAACATTCAGTACTTC.

This rearrangement joins TRBV15 to TRBJ2-3; 9 bases line up with TRBD2. This CDR3 region has 15 residues. V trimming: 5 bases; J trimming: 3 bases; junction bases outside the gene matches: 6. Germline V gene sequence: CDR1 LNHNV, CDR2 YYDKDF (reference sequence). The CDR3 loop is CATSLGGRGTDTQYF. In DNA, the CDR3 is TGTGCCACCAGCCTCGGCGGGAGGGGGACAGATACGCAGTATTTT.

The rearrangement uses TRBV11-2 and TRBJ1-5, with a weak D call TRBD1 (5 bases). V was pared by 5 bases and J by 9 bases, with 14 bases between. The CDR3 covers 13 residues. CDR1 is SGHAT and CDR2 is FQNNGV in the germline V gene. CDR3 loop: CASSQGPPGPQHF. In nucleotides, the CDR3 is TGTGCCAGCAGCCAGGGCCCCCCAGGGCCCCAGCATTTT. The variable domain in full, completed from reference TRBV11-2 and TRBJ1-5, reads EAGVAQSPRYKIIEKRQSVAFWCNPISGHATLYWYQQILGQGPKLLIQFQNNGVVDDSQLPKDRFSAERLKGVDSTLKIQPAKLEDSAVYLCASSQGPPGPQHFGDGTRLSIL.

The rearrangement links TRBV7-2 to TRBJ2-7, with a tentative D call TRBD1 (6 bases). Trimming removed 5 bases at V and 2 bases at J, with 16 bases between. Per germline, CDR1 SGHTA and CDR2 FQGNSA. CDR3 size: 15 residues. The CDR3 region has the DNA TGTGCCAGCAGCACAAGGGGGACGGACGCCTACGAGCAGTACTTC. Its translation is CASSTRGTDAYEQYF.

The chain recombines TRBV6-6 with TRBJ1-2, with TRBD1 as a possible D gene (6 bases). Germline CDR1 is MNHNY and CDR2 is SVGAGI (reference sequence). The CDR3 loop spans 14 amino acids. V gave up 9 bases and J gave up 6 bases, with 20 bases separating them. CDR3 DNA: TGTGCCAGTCTGTTGTCTGGGGGCAATAATGGCTACACCTTC. The encoded protein is CASLLSGGNNGYTF.

The rearrangement links TRBV10-3 to TRBJ2-1; 8 bases align to TRBD2. This CDR3 has 12 residues. The germline V gene has CDR1 ENHRY and CDR2 SYGVKD. This CDR3 reads CALAGNHNEQFF. The CDR3 nucleotides are TGTGCTTTAGCGGGAAATCACAATGAGCAGTTCTTC.

The V call is TRBV5-1, the J call TRBJ2-1; 7 bases are a match to TRBD2. The CDR3 extends over 13 amino acids. V trimming: 0 bases; J trimming: 11 bases; junction bases outside the gene matches: 5. From germline, CDR1 is SGHRS and CDR2 YFSETQ. The CDR3 sequence is CASSLGDYWKQFF. DNA for the CDR3: TGCGCCAGCAGCTTGGGGGACTATTGGAAGCAGTTCTTC.

J is TRBJ1-5 and V is TRBV6-5; possible D gene TRBD1, 6 bases. Trimming shortened V by 6 bases and J by 1 base, and 10 bases separated the two germline ends. Germline V gives CDR1 MNHEY, CDR2 SVGAGI. CDR3 length: 14 residues. The CDR3 spells CASRGHVSNQPQHF. CDR3 coding DNA: TGTGCCAGCAGGGGACACGTAAGCAATCAGCCCCAGCATTTT.

V is TRBV18 and J is TRBJ2-1; D remains unclear. Germline CDR1 is KGHSH and CDR2 is LQKENI. This CDR3 has 12 amino acids. V lost 4 bases and J 10 bases, leaving 11 bases between the germline ends. The CDR3 DNA sequence: TGTGCCAGCTCACTCGGTATCGGGGAGCAGTTCTTC. This gives the protein CASSLGIGEQFF.

The chain is built from TRBV19 and TRBJ1-2; D not certain. The CDR3 sequence is 12 residues long. Trimming took 6 bases from V and 3 from J, leaving 8 bases between them. Germline CDR1 is LNHDA and CDR2 is SQIVND (reference sequence). CDR3 amino acids: CASSRADYGYTF. The CDR3 bases are TGTGCCAGTAGCCGTGCGGACTATGGCTACACCTTC.

On this clone itself: The junction departs from germline at one end; a sequencing error may be responsible. The chain is built from TRBV5-1 and TRBJ1-1, with a possible D match to TRBD1 (6 bases). The CDR3 spans 17 residues. CDR1 and CDR2 from the germline V gene are SGHRS and YFSETQ. This chain's CDR3 is CASCLGWGAGGRTEAFF. The CDR3 bases are TGCGCCAGCTGCTTGGGGTGGGGGGCGGGGGGACGGACTGAAGCTTTCTTT.

V usage is TRBV28 and J usage is TRBJ1-1; D gene ambiguous. Germline values: CDR1 MDHEN, CDR2 SYDVKM. Trimming cost V 2 bases and J 6 bases, with 16 bases left between them. This CDR3 spans 15 amino acids. The CDR3 nucleotides read TGTGCCAGCAGTTTAGCTCTTCGGGTATCGTCTGAAGCTTTCTTT. Encoded protein: CASSLALRVSSEAFF.

The sample holds a few counts of this clone. The chain carries TRBV11-2 and TRBJ1-2; D is possibly TRBD1 (6 bases). The germline CDR1 and CDR2 sequences are SGHAT and FQNNGV. The germline V and J ends were trimmed by 0 bases and 4 bases, with 9 bases remaining between them. CDR3 length equals 14 residues. CDR3: CASSLDQGPYGYTF. DNA for the CDR3: TGTGCCAGCAGCTTAGATCAGGGGCCCTATGGCTACACCTTC.